A selection of T cell receptor beta chains follows, all from one sample in a study of T cell responses to AZD1222 COVID-19 vaccine. This table comes from immunoSEQ multiplex PCR, and its TCRdb copy is limited to in-frame clones, with some not included. The sample contains about 85,000 clones, 85% to 90% of which appear only once. The sequences come from peripheral blood, collected on day 0 of AZD1222 vaccination. The origin of the receptors is an adult in good health. The CDR3 runs from the conserved cysteine through the conserved F or W. The D gene is left open where the match is weak. Clone size, where shown, is once, few, many, or a class for clones that have expanded.

D gene: TRBD1; J gene: TRBJ1-1; V gene: TRBV12-3/TRBV12-4; clone size: NA; CDR3 protein: CASSSTGATEAFF; CDR3 DNA: TGTGCCAGCAGTTCTACAGGGGCCACTGAAGCTTTCTTT
D gene: NA; J gene: TRBJ2-7; V gene: TRBV2; clone size: NA; CDR3 protein: CASSGGTPYEQYF; CDR3 DNA: TGTGCCAGCAGTGGGGGGACCCCCTACGAGCAGTACTTC
D gene: NA; J gene: TRBJ1-5; V gene: TRBV19; clone size: NA; CDR3 protein: CASREWGEASNQPQHF; CDR3 DNA: TGTGCCAGTAGGGAATGGGGGGAAGCAAGCAATCAGCCCCAGCATTTT
D gene: TRBD2; J gene: TRBJ2-7; V gene: TRBV6-5; clone size: NA; CDR3 protein: CASSSRLAGLYEQYF; CDR3 DNA: TGTGCCAGCAGTTCCCGGCTAGCGGGGCTCTACGAGCAGTACTTC
D gene: TRBD1; J gene: TRBJ1-4; V gene: TRBV19; clone size: NA; CDR3 protein: CASSIGQVDNEKLFF; CDR3 DNA: TGTGCCAGTAGTATCGGACAGGTAGATAATGAAAAACTGTTTTTT
D gene: NA; J gene: TRBJ2-1; V gene: TRBV6-5; clone size: NA; CDR3 protein: CASRGLRNNEQFF; CDR3 DNA: TGTGCCAGCAGGGGACTTAGAAACAATGAGCAGTTCTTC
D gene: NA; J gene: TRBJ1-1; V gene: TRBV29-1; clone size: NA; CDR3 protein: CSVDKAVNTEAFF; CDR3 DNA: TGCAGCGTTGACAAGGCGGTGAACACTGAAGCTTTCTTT
D gene: NA; J gene: TRBJ1-2; V gene: TRBV27; clone size: NA; CDR3 protein: CASRPLAGDNYGYTF; CDR3 DNA: TGTGCCAGCAGGCCTCTGGCAGGGGATAACTATGGCTACACCTTC
D gene: NA; J gene: TRBJ2-7; V gene: TRBV3-1/TRBV3-2; clone size: NA; CDR3 protein: CASSQGVGTGAEQYF; CDR3 DNA: TGTGCCAGCAGCCAAGGAGTAGGAACGGGGGCCGAGCAGTACTTC
D gene: NA; J gene: TRBJ1-4; V gene: TRBV19; clone size: NA; CDR3 protein: CASSIRSATNEKLFF; CDR3 DNA: TGTGCCAGTAGTATTCGATCCGCAACTAATGAAAAACTGTTTTTT
D gene: NA; J gene: TRBJ1-1; V gene: TRBV29-1; clone size: few; CDR3 protein: CSVGVSGVGTEAFF; CDR3 DNA: TGCAGCGTTGGTGTTTCAGGGGTAGGGACTGAAGCTTTCTTT
D gene: NA; J gene: TRBJ2-7; V gene: TRBV21-1; clone size: once; CDR3 protein: CASSKDWGFRYEQYF; CDR3 DNA: TGTGCCAGCAGCAAGGATTGGGGGTTTAGATACGAGCAGTACTTC
D gene: TRBD1; J gene: TRBJ2-7; V gene: TRBV19; clone size: few; CDR3 protein: CASRPGGLDEQYF; CDR3 DNA: TGTGCCAGTAGGCCAGGGGGCTTGGACGAGCAGTACTTC
D gene: NA; J gene: TRBJ1-5; V gene: TRBV12-3/TRBV12-4; clone size: NA; CDR3 protein: CASCWGNNQPQHF; CDR3 DNA: TGTGCCAGCTGTTGGGGAAACAATCAGCCCCAGCATTTT
D gene: NA; J gene: TRBJ2-1; V gene: TRBV7-3; clone size: NA; CDR3 protein: CASSPNPSYNEQFF; CDR3 DNA: TGTGCCAGCAGCCCTAACCCCTCATACAATGAGCAGTTCTTC
D gene: NA; J gene: TRBJ1-2; V gene: TRBV6-5; clone size: NA; CDR3 protein: CASSYSTRGLEGGYTF; CDR3 DNA: TGTGCCAGCAGTTACTCGACCCGGGGACTTGAGGGTGGCTACACCTTC
D gene: NA; J gene: TRBJ1-5; V gene: TRBV25-1; clone size: NA; CDR3 protein: CASSYDHSEPQHF; CDR3 DNA: TGTGCCAGCAGTTATGACCACTCGGAGCCCCAGCATTTT
D gene: TRBD1; J gene: TRBJ2-7; V gene: TRBV6-5; clone size: NA; CDR3 protein: CASSYGGQTYEQYF; CDR3 DNA: TGTGCCAGCAGTTACGGGGGACAGACCTACGAGCAGTACTTC
D gene: NA; J gene: TRBJ1-4; V gene: TRBV20-1; clone size: NA; CDR3 protein: CRPVGRGEHVF; CDR3 DNA: TGCAGGCCTGTGGGGAGGGGGGAGCATGTTTTT
D gene: NA; J gene: TRBJ1-3; V gene: TRBV11-2; clone size: NA; CDR3 protein: CASSSGPPNTIYF; CDR3 DNA: TGTGCCAGCAGCTCAGGGCCCCCGAACACCATATATTTT
D gene: NA; J gene: TRBJ2-1; V gene: TRBV5-1; clone size: NA; CDR3 protein: CASSSSGVSYNEQFF; CDR3 DNA: TGCGCCAGCTCTTCTTCTGGGGTCTCCTACAATGAGCAGTTCTTC
D gene: TRBD1; J gene: TRBJ1-2; V gene: TRBV6-5; clone size: NA; CDR3 protein: CASSQGTGLNYGYTF; CDR3 DNA: TGTGCCAGCAGCCAAGGGACAGGTCTTAACTATGGCTACACCTTC
D gene: TRBD1; J gene: TRBJ1-4; V gene: TRBV28; clone size: few; CDR3 protein: CASSPTGENEKLFF; CDR3 DNA: TGTGCCAGCAGTCCGACAGGGGAGAATGAAAAACTGTTTTTT
D gene: TRBD1; J gene: TRBJ1-1; V gene: TRBV6-5; clone size: NA; CDR3 protein: CASSLTGIMAEAFF; CDR3 DNA: TGTGCCAGCAGCCTGACAGGGATCATGGCTGAAGCTTTCTTT
D gene: NA; J gene: TRBJ2-1; V gene: TRBV7-3; clone size: NA; CDR3 protein: CASSPRDGGGYNEQFF; CDR3 DNA: TGTGCCAGCAGCCCCCGCGACGGGGGCGGGTACAATGAGCAGTTCTTC
D gene: NA; J gene: TRBJ1-1; V gene: TRBV6-1; clone size: NA; CDR3 protein: CASSEASGLNTEAFF; CDR3 DNA: TGTGCCAGCAGTGAAGCGTCAGGGCTGAACACTGAAGCTTTCTTT
D gene: TRBD1; J gene: TRBJ1-3; V gene: TRBV28; clone size: NA; CDR3 protein: CASSDRGRFGNTIYF; CDR3 DNA: TGTGCCAGCAGTGACAGGGGGCGATTTGGAAACACCATATATTTT
D gene: NA; J gene: TRBJ1-1; V gene: TRBV29-1; clone size: NA; CDR3 protein: CSVVLGRSNTEAFF; CDR3 DNA: TGCAGCGTTGTATTGGGCAGATCGAACACTGAAGCTTTCTTT
D gene: NA; J gene: TRBJ1-3; V gene: TRBV29-1; clone size: NA; CDR3 protein: CSVLRGGNTIYF; CDR3 DNA: TGCAGCGTTTTGAGGGGTGGAAACACCATATATTTT
D gene: NA; J gene: TRBJ1-6; V gene: TRBV30; clone size: NA; CDR3 protein: CAWSVPGNSPLHF; CDR3 DNA: TGTGCCTGGAGTGTACCGGGAAATTCACCCCTCCACTTT
D gene: NA; J gene: TRBJ1-3; V gene: TRBV5-5; clone size: NA; CDR3 protein: CASSLEGLRGNTIYF; CDR3 DNA: TGTGCCAGCAGCTTAGAGGGTCTAAGAGGAAACACCATATATTTT
D gene: NA; J gene: TRBJ1-5; V gene: TRBV2; clone size: NA; CDR3 protein: CASSPLVGTSNQPQHF; CDR3 DNA: TGTGCCAGCAGCCCCCTGGTCGGGACAAGCAATCAGCCCCAGCATTTT
D gene: NA; J gene: TRBJ2-1; V gene: TRBV27; clone size: NA; CDR3 protein: CASSSPRIYSYNEQFF; CDR3 DNA: TGTGCCAGCAGCTCCCCCCGGATATACTCCTACAATGAGCAGTTCTTC
D gene: NA; J gene: TRBJ1-5; V gene: TRBV6-5; clone size: NA; CDR3 protein: CASSYEWGNQPQHF; CDR3 DNA: TGTGCCAGCAGTTATGAGTGGGGCAATCAGCCCCAGCATTTT
D gene: NA; J gene: TRBJ2-7; V gene: TRBV19; clone size: NA; CDR3 protein: CASSITPGIRPEYF; CDR3 DNA: TGTGCCAGTAGTATAACCCCAGGCATCCGGCCTGAGTACTTC
D gene: NA; J gene: TRBJ2-3; V gene: TRBV4-2; clone size: NA; CDR3 protein: CASSQDIGTQYF; CDR3 DNA: TGTGCCAGCAGCCAAGATATCGGTACGCAGTATTTT
D gene: NA; J gene: TRBJ1-6; V gene: TRBV5-1; clone size: many; CDR3 protein: CASSLVGDGAYNSPLHF; CDR3 DNA: TGCGCCAGCAGCTTGGTAGGGGACGGGGCATATAATTCACCCCTCCACTTT
D gene: TRBD1; J gene: TRBJ2-1; V gene: TRBV4-1; clone size: once; CDR3 protein: CASTAEPGTGASSYNEQFF; CDR3 DNA: TGCGCCAGCACCGCCGAACCCGGGACAGGGGCTAGCTCCTACAATGAGCAGTTCTTC
D gene: NA; J gene: TRBJ2-6; V gene: TRBV19; clone size: NA; CDR3 protein: CASSTDFPGANVLTF; CDR3 DNA: TGTGCCAGTAGTACGGACTTCCCTGGGGCCAACGTCCTGACTTTC
D gene: NA; J gene: TRBJ1-2; V gene: TRBV24-1; clone size: NA; CDR3 protein: CATSDTVTGPGRYTF; CDR3 DNA: TGTGCCACCAGTGACACCGTTACAGGTCCAGGACGCTACACCTTC
D gene: NA; J gene: TRBJ1-1; V gene: TRBV9; clone size: NA; CDR3 protein: CASTPDRNTEAFF; CDR3 DNA: TGTGCCAGCACACCGGACAGAAACACTGAAGCTTTCTTT
D gene: NA; J gene: TRBJ1-3; V gene: TRBV10-3; clone size: once; CDR3 protein: CAISEGAGGNTIYF; CDR3 DNA: TGTGCCATCAGTGAGGGGGCAGGGGGAAACACCATATATTTT
D gene: TRBD2; J gene: TRBJ2-3; V gene: TRBV18; clone size: NA; CDR3 protein: CASSEFGGRTDTQYF; CDR3 DNA: TGTGCCAGCTCCGAGTTTGGCGGGAGAACAGATACGCAGTATTTT
D gene: NA; J gene: TRBJ2-7; V gene: TRBV27; clone size: NA; CDR3 protein: CATKGEGYEQYF; CDR3 DNA: TGTGCCACCAAGGGGGAAGGGTACGAGCAGTACTTC
D gene: NA; J gene: TRBJ2-3; V gene: TRBV29-1; clone size: NA; CDR3 protein: CSGAQSDTQYF; CDR3 DNA: TGCAGCGGTGCTCAGTCAGATACGCAGTATTTT
D gene: TRBD1; J gene: TRBJ1-2; V gene: TRBV18; clone size: NA; CDR3 protein: CASSPQQGIDGYTF; CDR3 DNA: TGTGCCAGCTCTCCCCAACAGGGGATAGATGGCTACACCTTC
D gene: NA; J gene: TRBJ2-2; V gene: TRBV10-3; clone size: NA; CDR3 protein: CAISETGVTGELFF; CDR3 DNA: TGTGCCATCAGCGAAACAGGAGTCACCGGGGAGCTGTTTTTT
D gene: NA; J gene: TRBJ2-5; V gene: TRBV10-2; clone size: NA; CDR3 protein: CASSTGRQETQYF; CDR3 DNA: TGCGCCAGCAGTACGGGGCGCCAAGAGACCCAGTACTTC
D gene: NA; J gene: TRBJ1-4; V gene: TRBV2; clone size: NA; CDR3 protein: CAKGDREKLFF; CDR3 DNA: TGTGCCAAAGGCGACAGGGAAAAACTGTTTTTT